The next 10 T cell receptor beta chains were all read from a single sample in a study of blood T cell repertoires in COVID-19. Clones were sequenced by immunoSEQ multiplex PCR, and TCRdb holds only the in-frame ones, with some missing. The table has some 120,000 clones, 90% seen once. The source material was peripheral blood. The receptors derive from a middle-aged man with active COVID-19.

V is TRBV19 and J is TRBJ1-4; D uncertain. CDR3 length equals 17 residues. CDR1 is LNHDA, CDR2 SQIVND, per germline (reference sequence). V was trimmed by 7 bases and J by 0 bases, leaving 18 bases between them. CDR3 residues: CASTPREGFATNEKLFF. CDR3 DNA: TGTGCCAGTACTCCTAGGGAGGGTTTTGCAACTAATGAAAAACTGTTTTTT.

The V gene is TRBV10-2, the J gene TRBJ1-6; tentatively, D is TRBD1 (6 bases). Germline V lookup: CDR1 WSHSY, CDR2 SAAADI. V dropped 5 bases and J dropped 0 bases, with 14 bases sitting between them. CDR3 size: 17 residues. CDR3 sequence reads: CASSPDTGSSYNSPLHF. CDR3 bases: TGCGCCAGCAGTCCCGACACAGGGAGCTCCTATAATTCACCCCTCCACTTT.

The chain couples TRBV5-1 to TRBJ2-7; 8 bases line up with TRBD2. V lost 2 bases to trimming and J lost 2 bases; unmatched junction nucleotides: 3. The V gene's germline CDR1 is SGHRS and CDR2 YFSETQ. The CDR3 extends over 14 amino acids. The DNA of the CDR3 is TGCGCCAGCAGCTTAAGCGGGGGACCCTACGAGCAGTACTTC. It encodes CASSLSGGPYEQYF. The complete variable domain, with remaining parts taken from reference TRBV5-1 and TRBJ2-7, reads KAGVTQTPRYLIKTRGQQVTLSCSPISGHRSVSWYQQTPGQGLQFLFEYFSETQRNKGNFPGRFSGRQFSNSRSEMNVSTLELGDSALYLCASSLSGGPYEQYFGPGTRLTVT.

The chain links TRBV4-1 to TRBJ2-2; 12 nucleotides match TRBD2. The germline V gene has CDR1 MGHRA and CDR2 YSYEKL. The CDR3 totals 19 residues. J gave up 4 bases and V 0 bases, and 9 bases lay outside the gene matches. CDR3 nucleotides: TGCGCCAGCAGCCAAGATCGGCTAGCGGGGGGGCGAGGCACCGGGGAGCTGTTTTTT. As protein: CASSQDRLAGGRGTGELFF.

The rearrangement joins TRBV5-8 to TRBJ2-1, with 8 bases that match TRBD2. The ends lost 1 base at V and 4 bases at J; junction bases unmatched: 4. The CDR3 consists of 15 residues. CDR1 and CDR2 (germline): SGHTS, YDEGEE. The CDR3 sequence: CASSLSGSRYNEQFF. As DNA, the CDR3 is TGTGCCAGCAGCTTGAGCGGGAGTAGGTACAATGAGCAGTTCTTC.

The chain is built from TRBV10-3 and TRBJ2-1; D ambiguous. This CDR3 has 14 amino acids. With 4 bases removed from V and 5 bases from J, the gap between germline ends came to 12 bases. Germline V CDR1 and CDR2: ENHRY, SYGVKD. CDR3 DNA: TGTGCCATCAGTGTGAAATCGGTCAACAATGAGCAGTTCTTC. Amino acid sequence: CAISVKSVNNEQFF.

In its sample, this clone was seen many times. CDR3: CSVGSDRGKLFF. Here the CDR3 DNA reads TGCAGCGTTGGTTCCGATAGGGGGAAACTGTTTTTT. The chain employs TRBV29-1 and TRBJ1-4, with D perhaps matching TRBD1 (6 bases). Trimming left V 4 bases short and J 11 bases short, with 14 bases between. CDR1 SQVTM and CDR2 ANQGSEA come from the germline V gene. The CDR3 loop spans 12 amino acids.

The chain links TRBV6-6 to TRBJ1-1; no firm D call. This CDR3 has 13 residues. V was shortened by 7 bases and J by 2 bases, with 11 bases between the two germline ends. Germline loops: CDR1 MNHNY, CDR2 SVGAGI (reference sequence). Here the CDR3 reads CASTEVRNTEAFF. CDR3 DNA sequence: TGTGCCAGCACAGAAGTACGCAACACTGAAGCTTTCTTT.

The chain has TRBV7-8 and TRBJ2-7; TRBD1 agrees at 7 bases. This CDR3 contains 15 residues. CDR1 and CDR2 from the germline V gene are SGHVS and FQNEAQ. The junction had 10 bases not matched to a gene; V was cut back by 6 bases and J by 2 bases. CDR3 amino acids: CASRRGTVMPYEQYF. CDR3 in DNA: TGTGCCAGCAGACGAGGGACAGTTATGCCCTACGAGCAGTACTTC.

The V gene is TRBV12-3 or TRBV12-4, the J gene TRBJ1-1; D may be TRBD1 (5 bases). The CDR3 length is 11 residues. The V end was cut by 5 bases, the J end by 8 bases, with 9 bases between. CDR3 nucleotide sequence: TGTGCCAGCAGTCTACCAGGGGAAGCTTTCTTT. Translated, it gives CASSLPGEAFF.